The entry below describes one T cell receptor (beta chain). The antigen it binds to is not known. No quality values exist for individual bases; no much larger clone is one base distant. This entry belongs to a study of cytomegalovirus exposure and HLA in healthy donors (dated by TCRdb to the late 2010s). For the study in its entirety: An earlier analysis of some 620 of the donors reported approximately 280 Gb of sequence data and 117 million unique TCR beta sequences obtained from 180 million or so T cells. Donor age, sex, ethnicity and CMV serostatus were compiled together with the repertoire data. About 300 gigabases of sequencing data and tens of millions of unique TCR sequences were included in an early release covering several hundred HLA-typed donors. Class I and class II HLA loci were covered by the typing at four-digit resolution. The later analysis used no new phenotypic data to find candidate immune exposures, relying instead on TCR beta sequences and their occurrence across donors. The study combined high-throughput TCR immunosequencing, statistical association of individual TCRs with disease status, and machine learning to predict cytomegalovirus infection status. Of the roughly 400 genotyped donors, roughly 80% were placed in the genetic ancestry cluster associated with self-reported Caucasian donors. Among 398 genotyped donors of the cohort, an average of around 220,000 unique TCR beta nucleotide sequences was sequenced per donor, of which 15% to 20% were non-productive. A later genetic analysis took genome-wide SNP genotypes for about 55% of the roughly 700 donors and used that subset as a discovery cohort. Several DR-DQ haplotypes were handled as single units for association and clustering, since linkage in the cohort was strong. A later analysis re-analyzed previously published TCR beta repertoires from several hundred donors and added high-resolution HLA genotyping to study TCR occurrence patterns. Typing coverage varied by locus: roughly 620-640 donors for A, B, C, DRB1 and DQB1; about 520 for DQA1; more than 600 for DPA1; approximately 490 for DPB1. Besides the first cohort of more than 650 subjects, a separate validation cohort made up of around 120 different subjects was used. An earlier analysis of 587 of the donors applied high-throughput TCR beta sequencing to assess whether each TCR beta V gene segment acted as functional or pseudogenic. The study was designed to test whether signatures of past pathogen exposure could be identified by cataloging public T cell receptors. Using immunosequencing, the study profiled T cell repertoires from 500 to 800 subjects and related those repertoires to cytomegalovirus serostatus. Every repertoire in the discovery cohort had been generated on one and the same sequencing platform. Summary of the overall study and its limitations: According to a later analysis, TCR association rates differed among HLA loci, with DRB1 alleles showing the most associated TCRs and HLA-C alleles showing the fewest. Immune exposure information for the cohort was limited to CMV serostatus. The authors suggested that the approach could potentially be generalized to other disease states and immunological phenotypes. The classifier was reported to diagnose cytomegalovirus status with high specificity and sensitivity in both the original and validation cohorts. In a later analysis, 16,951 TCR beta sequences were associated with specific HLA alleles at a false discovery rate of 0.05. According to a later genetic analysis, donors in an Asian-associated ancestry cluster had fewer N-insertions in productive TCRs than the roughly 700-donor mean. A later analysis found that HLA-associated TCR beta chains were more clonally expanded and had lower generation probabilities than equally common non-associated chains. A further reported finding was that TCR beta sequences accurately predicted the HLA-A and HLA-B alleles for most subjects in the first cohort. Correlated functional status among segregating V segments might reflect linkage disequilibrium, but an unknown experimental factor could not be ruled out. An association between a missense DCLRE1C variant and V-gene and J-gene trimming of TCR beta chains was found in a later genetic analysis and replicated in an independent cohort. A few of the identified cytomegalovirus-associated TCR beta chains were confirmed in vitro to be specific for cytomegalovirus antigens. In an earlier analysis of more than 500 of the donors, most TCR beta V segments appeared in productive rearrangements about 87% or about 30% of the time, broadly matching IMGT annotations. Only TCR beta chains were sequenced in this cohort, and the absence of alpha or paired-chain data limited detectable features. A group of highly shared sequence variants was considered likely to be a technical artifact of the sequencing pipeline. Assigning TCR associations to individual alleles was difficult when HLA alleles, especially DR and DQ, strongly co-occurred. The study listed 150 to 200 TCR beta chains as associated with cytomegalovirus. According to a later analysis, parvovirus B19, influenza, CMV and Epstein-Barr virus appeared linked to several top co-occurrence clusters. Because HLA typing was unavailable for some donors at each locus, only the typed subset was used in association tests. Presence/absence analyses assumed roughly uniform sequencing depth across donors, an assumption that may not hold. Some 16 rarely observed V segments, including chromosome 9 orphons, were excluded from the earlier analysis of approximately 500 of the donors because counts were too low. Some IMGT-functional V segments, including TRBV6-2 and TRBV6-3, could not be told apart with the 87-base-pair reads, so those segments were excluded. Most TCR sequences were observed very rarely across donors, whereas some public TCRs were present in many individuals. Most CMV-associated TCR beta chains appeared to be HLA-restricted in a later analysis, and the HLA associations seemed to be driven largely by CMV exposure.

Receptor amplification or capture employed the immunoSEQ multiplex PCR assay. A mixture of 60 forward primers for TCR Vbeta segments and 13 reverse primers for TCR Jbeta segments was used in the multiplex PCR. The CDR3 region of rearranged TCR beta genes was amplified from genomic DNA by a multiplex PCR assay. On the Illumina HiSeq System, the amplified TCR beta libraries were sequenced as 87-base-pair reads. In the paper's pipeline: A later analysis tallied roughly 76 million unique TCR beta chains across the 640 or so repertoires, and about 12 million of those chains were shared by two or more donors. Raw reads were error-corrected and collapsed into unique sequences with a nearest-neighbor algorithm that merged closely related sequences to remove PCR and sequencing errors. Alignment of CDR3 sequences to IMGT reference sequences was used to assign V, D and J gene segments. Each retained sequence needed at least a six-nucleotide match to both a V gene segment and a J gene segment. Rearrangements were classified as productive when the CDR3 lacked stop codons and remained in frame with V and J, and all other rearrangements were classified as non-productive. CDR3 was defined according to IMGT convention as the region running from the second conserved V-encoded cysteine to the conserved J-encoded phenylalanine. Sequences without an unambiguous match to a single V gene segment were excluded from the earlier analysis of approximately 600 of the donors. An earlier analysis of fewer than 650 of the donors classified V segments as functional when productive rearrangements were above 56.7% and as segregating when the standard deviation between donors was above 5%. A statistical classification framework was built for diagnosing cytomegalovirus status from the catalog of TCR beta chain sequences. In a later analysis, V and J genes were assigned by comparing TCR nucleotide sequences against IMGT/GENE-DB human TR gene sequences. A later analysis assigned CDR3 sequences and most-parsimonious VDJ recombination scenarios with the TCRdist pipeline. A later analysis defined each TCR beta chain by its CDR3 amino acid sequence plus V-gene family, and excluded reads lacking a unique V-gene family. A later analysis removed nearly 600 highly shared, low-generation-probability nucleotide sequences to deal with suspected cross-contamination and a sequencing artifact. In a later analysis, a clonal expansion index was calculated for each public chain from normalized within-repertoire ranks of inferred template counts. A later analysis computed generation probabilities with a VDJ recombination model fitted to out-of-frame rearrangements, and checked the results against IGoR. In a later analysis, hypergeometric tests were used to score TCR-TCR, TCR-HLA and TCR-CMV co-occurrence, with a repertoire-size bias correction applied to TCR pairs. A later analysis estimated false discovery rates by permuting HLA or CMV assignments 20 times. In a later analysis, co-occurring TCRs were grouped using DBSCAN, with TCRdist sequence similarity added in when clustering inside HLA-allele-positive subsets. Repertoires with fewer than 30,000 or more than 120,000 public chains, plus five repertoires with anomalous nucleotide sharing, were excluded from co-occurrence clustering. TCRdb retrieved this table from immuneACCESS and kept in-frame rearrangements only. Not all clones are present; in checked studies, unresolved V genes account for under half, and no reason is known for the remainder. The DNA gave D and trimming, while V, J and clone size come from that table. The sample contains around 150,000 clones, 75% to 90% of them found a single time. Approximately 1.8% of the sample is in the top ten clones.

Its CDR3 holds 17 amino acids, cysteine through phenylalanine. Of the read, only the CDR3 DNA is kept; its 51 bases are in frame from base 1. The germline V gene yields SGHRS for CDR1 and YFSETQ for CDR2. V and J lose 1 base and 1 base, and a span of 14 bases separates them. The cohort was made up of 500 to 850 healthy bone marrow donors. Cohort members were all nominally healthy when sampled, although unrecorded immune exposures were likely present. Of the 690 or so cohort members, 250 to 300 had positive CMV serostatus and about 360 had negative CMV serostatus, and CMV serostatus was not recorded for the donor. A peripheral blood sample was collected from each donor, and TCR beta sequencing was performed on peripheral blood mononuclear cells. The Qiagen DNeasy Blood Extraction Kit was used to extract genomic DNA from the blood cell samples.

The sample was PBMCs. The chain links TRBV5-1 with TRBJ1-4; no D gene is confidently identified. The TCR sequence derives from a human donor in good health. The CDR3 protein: CASSLIPPAGTNEKLFF. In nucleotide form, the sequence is TGCGCCAGCAGCTTGATCCCACCAGCGGGAACTAATGAAAAACTGTTTTTT. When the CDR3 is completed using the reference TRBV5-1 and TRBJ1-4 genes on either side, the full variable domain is KAGVTQTPRYLIKTRGQQVTLSCSPISGHRSVSWYQQTPGQGLQFLFEYFSETQRNKGNFPGRFSGRQFSNSRSEMNVSTLELGDSALYLCASSLIPPAGTNEKLFFGSGTQLSVL.